These 3 T cell receptor beta chains were sequenced from one sample in a study of T-cell memory formation after mild COVID-19. Via MiXCR, TCRdb re-called the 5' RACE reads, giving one row per CDR3 protein. The repertoire has under 300,000 distinct CDR3 sequences, 7% to 10% of them found once; the top ten carry about 22%. What was sequenced was PBMCs or a T cell subset sorted from them (not recorded which). These receptors all come from a man aged 18 to 29 who had mild COVID-19 (a few samples of this study predate the infection). Cell type and time point are not known.

This clonotype was counted a few times. This rearrangement joins TRBV5-4 to TRBJ2-7; 8 bases agree with TRBD1. Germline V gene data show CDR1 as SGHNT and CDR2 as YYREEE (reference sequence). The CDR3 contains 15 residues. V dropped 4 bases and J dropped 5; count of bases not matched to a gene: 11. The CDR3 region is CASSTGPGTGNEQYV. DNA of the CDR3: TGTGCCAGCAGCACAGGACCCGGGACAGGAAACGAGCAGTACGTC.

This clonotype occurred many times. The V and J genes are TRBV7-6 and TRBJ2-3, with 10 bases that match TRBD2. Germline V lookup: CDR1 SGHVS, CDR2 FNYEAQ. Trimming cost V 2 bases and J 0 bases; bases outside gene matches: 8. The CDR3 has 18 residues. The CDR3 is CASSLRLAGGTSTDTQYF. CDR3 DNA sequence: TGTGCCAGCAGCTTAAGATTAGCGGGGGGCACTAGCACAGATACGCAGTATTTT. Full variable domain (remainder filled in from reference TRBV7-6 and TRBJ2-3): GAGVSQSPRYKVTKRGQDVALRCDPISGHVSLYWYRQALGQGPEFLTYFNYEAQQDKSGLPNDRFSAERPEGSISTLTIQRTEQRDSAMYRCASSLRLAGGTSTDTQYFGPGTRLTVL.

The chain joins TRBV5-4 to TRBJ2-2; D assignment may be TRBD1 or TRBD2 (5 bases each). Trimming pared 4 bases from V and 8 bases from J, leaving 15 bases between. CDR1 is SGHNT, CDR2 YYREEE, per germline (reference sequence). The CDR3 is 14 amino acids. DNA of the CDR3: TGTGCCAGCAGCGCCGGGACCCCCCCGGGGGAGCTGTTTTTT. Encoded protein: CASSAGTPPGELFF.